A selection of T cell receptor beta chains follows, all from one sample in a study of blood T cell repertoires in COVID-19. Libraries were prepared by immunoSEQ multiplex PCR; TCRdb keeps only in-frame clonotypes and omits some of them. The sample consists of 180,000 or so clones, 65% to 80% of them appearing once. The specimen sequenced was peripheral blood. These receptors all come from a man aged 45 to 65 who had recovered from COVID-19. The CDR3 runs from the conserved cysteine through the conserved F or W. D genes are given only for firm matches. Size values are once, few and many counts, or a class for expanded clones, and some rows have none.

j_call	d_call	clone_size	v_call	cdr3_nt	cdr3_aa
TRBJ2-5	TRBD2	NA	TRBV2	TGTGCCAGCAGTAGCGGGAGGTCCTTGGAGACCCAGTACTTC	CASSSGRSLETQYF
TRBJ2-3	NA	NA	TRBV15	TGTGCCACCAGCAGAGCGGGACTTCCCGGCACAGATACGCAGTATTTT	CATSRAGLPGTDTQYF
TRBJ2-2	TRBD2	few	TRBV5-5	TGTGCCAGCAGCTTGGACTCGGGAGGCACCGGGGAGCTGTTTTTT	CASSLDSGGTGELFF
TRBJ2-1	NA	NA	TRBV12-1	TGTGCCAGCAGCCCCGGAGAGGAAAGCTCCTACAATGAGCAGTTCTTC	CASSPGEESSYNEQFF
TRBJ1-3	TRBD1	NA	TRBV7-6	TGTGCCAGCAGCCCGGGTTATCAGGGGGCGCGTGGAAACACCATATATTTT	CASSPGYQGARGNTIYF
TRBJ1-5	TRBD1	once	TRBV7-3	TGTGCCAGCAGCCACAGACAGGGCCCTTATAGCAATCAGCCCCAGCATTTT	CASSHRQGPYSNQPQHF
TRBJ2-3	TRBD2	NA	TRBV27	TGTGCCAGCAGTGCAGCGGGAGGCGGCACAGATACGCAGTATTTT	CASSAAGGGTDTQYF
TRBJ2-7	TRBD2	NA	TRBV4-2	TGTGCCAGCAGCCAACAGACTAGCGGACTCTCCTACGAGCAGTACTTC	CASSQQTSGLSYEQYF
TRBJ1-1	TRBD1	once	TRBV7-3	TGTGCCAGCAGATCGGACAGGGGGAGCACTGAAGCTTTCTTT	CASRSDRGSTEAFF
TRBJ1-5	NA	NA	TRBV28	TGTGCCACATCTAGCGGGATTCAGCCCCAGCATTTT	CATSSGIQPQHF
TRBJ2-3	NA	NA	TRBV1	TGCACCAGCAGCCAAGATTCGGGAGTTAACACAGATACGCAGTATTTT	CTSSQDSGVNTDTQYF
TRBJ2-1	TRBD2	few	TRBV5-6	TGTGCCAGCAGCCAATGGGCGGCGGGAGGGCCTTCCTACAATGAGCAGTTCTTC	CASSQWAAGGPSYNEQFF
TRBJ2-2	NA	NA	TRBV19	TGTGCCAGTAGTACTCTCGGGGCGAACACCGGGGAGCTGTTTTTT	CASSTLGANTGELFF
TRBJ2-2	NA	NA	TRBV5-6	TGTGCCAGCAGCTCGGCTATTTGGGAGACCGGGGAGCTGTTTTTT	CASSSAIWETGELFF
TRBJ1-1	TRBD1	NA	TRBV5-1	TGCGCCAGCAGCCCGGACAGGGGGCGCCTGGGCACTGAAGCTTTCTTT	CASSPDRGRLGTEAFF
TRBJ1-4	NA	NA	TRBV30	TGTGCCTGGAACGGGGGGCAGGTTGAAAAACTGTTTTTT	CAWNGGQVEKLFF
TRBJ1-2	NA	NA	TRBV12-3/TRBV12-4	TGTGCCAGCAGTTATCGGGGGGCTACTGGCTACACCTTC	CASSYRGATGYTF
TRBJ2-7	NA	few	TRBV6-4	TGTGCCAGCAGTGAGTCACTAAGCTCCTACGAGCAGTACTTC	CASSESLSSYEQYF
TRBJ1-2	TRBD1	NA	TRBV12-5	TGTGCTAGTGGTTTTTCGGCAGGGGGGCTATATGGCTACACCTTC	CASGFSAGGLYGYTF
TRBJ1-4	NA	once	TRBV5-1	TGCGCCAGTGCCGGTCAGGGGACAAAACTGTTTTTT	CASAGQGTKLFF
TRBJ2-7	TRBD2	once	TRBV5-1	TGCGCCAGCAGCTTGGGGGCGGGGAGACTAGCGGGAGTTCTTCCCACTCGGGAGCAGTACTTC	CASSLGAGRLAGVLPTREQYF
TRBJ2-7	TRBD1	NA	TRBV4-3	TGCGCCAGCAGCCAAGAAGGGGGACAGGGCTACGAGCAGTACTTC	CASSQEGGQGYEQYF
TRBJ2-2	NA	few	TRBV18	TGTGCCAGCTCACCGGGTTGGGGGACTGCTAACACCGGGGAGCTGTTTTTT	CASSPGWGTANTGELFF
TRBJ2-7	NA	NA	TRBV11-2	TGTGCCAGCAGCGCCCAGGGTGACGAGCAGTACTTC	CASSAQGDEQYF
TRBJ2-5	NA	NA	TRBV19	TGTGCCAGTAGTATGAGCCTCCGAGAGACCCAGTACTTC	CASSMSLRETQYF
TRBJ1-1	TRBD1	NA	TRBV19	TGTGCCACCATTCGGGAGGACAGGGGAGTCCCTGAAGCTTTCTTT	CATIREDRGVPEAFF
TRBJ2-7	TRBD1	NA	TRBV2	TGTGCCAGCAGTGAAGCCCGGGACAGGGCCCGGGGCTTC	CASSEARDRARGF
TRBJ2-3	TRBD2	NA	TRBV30	TGTGCCTGGAGCGTTAGCGGGAGGGTCACAGATACGCAGTATTTT	CAWSVSGRVTDTQYF
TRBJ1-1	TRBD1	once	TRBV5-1	TGCGCCAGCAGCCTATTCGGACAGGGGGACACTGAAGCTTTCTTT	CASSLFGQGDTEAFF
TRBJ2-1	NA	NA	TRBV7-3	TGTGCCAGCAGCCCGAGCGGGCACTCCTACAATGAGCAGTTCTTC	CASSPSGHSYNEQFF
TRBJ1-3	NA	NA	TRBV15	TGTGCCACCAGCAGAGATACATATGGCAACACCATATATTTT	CATSRDTYGNTIYF
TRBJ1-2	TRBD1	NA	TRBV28	TGTGCCAGCAGTACAGGGGTGCATAGCTATGGCTACACCTTC	CASSTGVHSYGYTF
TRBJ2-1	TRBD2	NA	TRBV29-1	TGCAGCGTTGAAGGGACTAGCAGAGCTAACAATGAGCAGTTCTTC	CSVEGTSRANNEQFF
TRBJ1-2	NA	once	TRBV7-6	TGTGCCAGCAGCACTGTCGAGTTCGGGGGCTACACCTTC	CASSTVEFGGYTF
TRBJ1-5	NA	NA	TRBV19	TGTGCCAGTAGCGAGAATCAGCCCCAGCATTTT	CASSENQPQHF
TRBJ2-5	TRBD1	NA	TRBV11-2	TGTGCCAGCAGGGTGAATACAGGGGGCGCACGGCAAGAGACCCAGTACTTC	CASRVNTGGARQETQYF
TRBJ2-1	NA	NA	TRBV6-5	TGTGCCAGCAGTTACTCGTTGATCCCTACCTACAATGAGCAGTTCTTC	CASSYSLIPTYNEQFF
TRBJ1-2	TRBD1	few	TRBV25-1	TGTGCCAGCAGTGATATAGGGGGCCTTGGCTACACCTTC	CASSDIGGLGYTF
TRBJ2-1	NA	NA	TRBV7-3	TGTGCCAGCAGCTTATTTGGGAGGATGACCCCCGTACACTCGAATGAGCAGTTCTTC	CASSLFGRMTPVHSNEQFF
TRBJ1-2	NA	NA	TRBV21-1	TGTGCCAGCAGCTCACACCCGGGACAGGCTAACTATGGCTACACCTTC	CASSSHPGQANYGYTF
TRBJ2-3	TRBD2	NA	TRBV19	TGTGCCAGTAGTATAGTCGGGGGGACCACAGATACGCAGTATTTT	CASSIVGGTTDTQYF
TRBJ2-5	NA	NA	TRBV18	TGTGCCAGCACACTAAACTCACAAGAGACCCAGTACTTC	CASTLNSQETQYF
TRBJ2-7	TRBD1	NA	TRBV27	TGTGCCAGCAGGATGACAGGGGGAAGGGGCGAGCAGTACTTC	CASRMTGGRGEQYF
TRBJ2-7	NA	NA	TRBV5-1	TGCGCCAGCAGCTTAGGTAGCGACCAGCAGTACTTC	CASSLGSDQQYF
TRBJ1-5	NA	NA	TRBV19	TGTGCCAGTAGTATATCTGGGTTAGGACAGAGCAATCAGCCCCAGCATTTT	CASSISGLGQSNQPQHF
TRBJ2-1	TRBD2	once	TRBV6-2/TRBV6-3	TGTGCCAGCAGTTCAGTAGCGGGAGGAGTTGATGAGCAGTTCTTC	CASSSVAGGVDEQFF
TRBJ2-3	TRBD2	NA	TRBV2	TGTGCCAGCAGAAGACTTCGGACTAGCGGAGTCAGCACAGATACGCAGTATTTT	CASRRLRTSGVSTDTQYF
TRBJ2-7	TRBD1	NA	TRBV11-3	TGTGCCAGCAGCCTATCGGCCGGGACAGATGAGCAGTACTTC	CASSLSAGTDEQYF
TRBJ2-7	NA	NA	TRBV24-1	TGTGCCACCAGTGATTTGACCACAAGTAACGAGCAGTACTTC	CATSDLTTSNEQYF
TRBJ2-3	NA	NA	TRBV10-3	TGTGCCATCAGTGAGAATATAGGGGGAGGCACAGATACGCAGTATTTT	CAISENIGGGTDTQYF
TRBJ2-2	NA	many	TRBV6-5	TGTGCCAGCAGTTACTCGAGAGACGGGGAGCTGTTTTTT	CASSYSRDGELFF
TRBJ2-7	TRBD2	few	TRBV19	TGTGCCAGTAGTATCCAATTCACGGGGGGTCCGGCCTACGAGCAGTACTTC	CASSIQFTGGPAYEQYF
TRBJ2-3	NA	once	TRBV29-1	TGCAGCGCCCAAGGGGTAGGGGGCACAGATACGCAGTATTTT	CSAQGVGGTDTQYF
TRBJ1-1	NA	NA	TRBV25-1	TGTGCCAGCAGTGAGCGCCAGGGGAGAGGAGCTTTCTTT	CASSERQGRGAFF
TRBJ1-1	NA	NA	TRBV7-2	TGTGCCAGCAGCCACCATCCAGACAGGCTGAACACTGAAGCTTTCTTT	CASSHHPDRLNTEAFF
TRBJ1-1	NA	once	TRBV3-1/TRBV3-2	TGTGCCAGCAGCCAAGTCATGAACACTGAAGCTTTCTTT	CASSQVMNTEAFF
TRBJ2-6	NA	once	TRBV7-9	TGTGCCAGCAGCATCGGACTTCCCAGCTCTGGGGCCAACGTCCTGACTTTC	CASSIGLPSSGANVLTF